The rows below give T cell receptor beta chains drawn from one sample of a study of blood T cells in healthy people across ages. TCRdb recomputed calls from the 5' RACE reads with MiXCR, one row per CDR3 protein. The sample shows roughly 1.5 million distinct CDR3 sequences, less than 45% of them seen only once. Sequenced sample: blood. The origin of the receptors is a woman aged 18-35 years in good health. CDR3s include the opening cysteine and the closing phenylalanine or tryptophan. The order of the fields is CDR3 DNA, CDR3 protein, D gene, clone size, J gene, V gene. The D gene is left open where the match is weak. Expanded clones are given a class, and other clones once, few, many or no size at all.

CDR3nt: TGTGCCAGCCGGCTTAGAGGGGAGGGGGCGTCGAGTAATTCACCCCTCCACTTT; CDR3aa: CASRLRGEGASSNSPLHF; d_gene: TRBD1; abundance: few; j_gene: TRBJ1-6; v_gene: TRBV13
CDR3nt: TGCGCCAGCAGCATGGGGGCCGCGGATTCAAGCGAGCAGTACTTC; CDR3aa: CASSMGAADSSEQYF; d_gene: NA; abundance: once; j_gene: TRBJ2-7; v_gene: TRBV5-1
CDR3nt: TGCAGTGCTAGAGGTGACAATTTTGACATTCAGTACTTC; CDR3aa: CSARGDNFDIQYF; d_gene: NA; abundance: NA; j_gene: TRBJ2-4; v_gene: TRBV20-1
CDR3nt: TGCGCCAGCAGCCAAGGCCTGTCTGGTAATGAAAAACTGTTTTTT; CDR3aa: CASSQGLSGNEKLFF; d_gene: NA; abundance: NA; j_gene: TRBJ1-4; v_gene: TRBV4-3
CDR3nt: TGTGCCAGCAGTTTTGGGAACACCGGGGAGCTGTTTTTT; CDR3aa: CASSFGNTGELFF; d_gene: NA; abundance: many; j_gene: TRBJ2-2; v_gene: TRBV27
CDR3nt: TGTGCCAGCAGGAAAGACAGGGCACGATCAACTAATGAAAAACTGTTTTTT; CDR3aa: CASRKDRARSTNEKLFF; d_gene: TRBD1; abundance: NA; j_gene: TRBJ1-4; v_gene: TRBV6-1
CDR3nt: TGCGCCAGCAGCTTGGCCGGCCAAGAGTATTACGAGCAGTACTTC; CDR3aa: CASSLAGQEYYEQYF; d_gene: NA; abundance: NA; j_gene: TRBJ2-7; v_gene: TRBV5-1
CDR3nt: TGTGCCAGCAGCGAAAGGACAGTCGTTGAAAAACTGTTTTTT; CDR3aa: CASSERTVVEKLFF; d_gene: NA; abundance: NA; j_gene: TRBJ1-4; v_gene: TRBV7-9
CDR3nt: TGTGCCATCAACAGGGAAGGCGGGGAGACCCAGTACTTC; CDR3aa: CAINREGGETQYF; d_gene: NA; abundance: many; j_gene: TRBJ2-5; v_gene: TRBV10-3
CDR3nt: TGTGCCAGCAGCTCCTGGGGTAGGGGGATCACTGAAGCTTTCTTT; CDR3aa: CASSSWGRGITEAFF; d_gene: NA; abundance: NA; j_gene: TRBJ1-1; v_gene: TRBV7-9
CDR3nt: TGTGCCAGCAGCGTAGACGGCCAGCAGGCCCAGTACTTC; CDR3aa: CASSVDGQQAQYF; d_gene: NA; abundance: NA; j_gene: TRBJ2-7; v_gene: TRBV7-3
CDR3nt: TGTGCCAGCAGTCCAGAGGGGGGCCGCACAGGTACGCAGTATTTT; CDR3aa: CASSPEGGRTGTQYF; d_gene: NA; abundance: NA; j_gene: TRBJ2-3; v_gene: TRBV9
CDR3nt: TGCAGCGTTGATCGTGGCTACACCTTC; CDR3aa: CSVDRGYTF; d_gene: NA; abundance: few; j_gene: TRBJ1-2; v_gene: TRBV29-1
CDR3nt: TGTGCCAGCAGCCAAGATAGTCTCACGGAAGAGACCCAGTACTTC; CDR3aa: CASSQDSLTEETQYF; d_gene: NA; abundance: few; j_gene: TRBJ2-5; v_gene: TRBV3-1
CDR3nt: TGCAGCGTTGATCCTTTCCAGGGACCGAAGAACACTGAAGCTTTCTTT; CDR3aa: CSVDPFQGPKNTEAFF; d_gene: NA; abundance: few; j_gene: TRBJ1-1; v_gene: TRBV29-1
CDR3nt: TGTGCCATTAGTGAAGTTAGCGGGAAGAATGAGCAGTTCTTC; CDR3aa: CAISEVSGKNEQFF; d_gene: TRBD2; abundance: few; j_gene: TRBJ2-1; v_gene: TRBV10-3
CDR3nt: TGTGCCAGTACAGCATACCAGCCCCAGCATTTT; CDR3aa: CASTAYQPQHF; d_gene: NA; abundance: few; j_gene: TRBJ1-5; v_gene: TRBV6-6
CDR3nt: TGTGCCAGCAGTTACTCGACCCTGGGACAGGGTAATTCACCCCTCCACTTT; CDR3aa: CASSYSTLGQGNSPLHF; d_gene: TRBD1; abundance: NA; j_gene: TRBJ1-6; v_gene: TRBV6-5
CDR3nt: TGCAGTGCTAGGAGGCCTAGGGCGCTACTCTATGGCTACACCTTC; CDR3aa: CSARRPRALLYGYTF; d_gene: NA; abundance: NA; j_gene: TRBJ1-2; v_gene: TRBV20-1
CDR3nt: TGTGCCAGCAGTGAAGGACGCCAGTTCTTC; CDR3aa: CASSEGRQFF; d_gene: NA; abundance: few; j_gene: TRBJ2-1; v_gene: TRBV2
CDR3nt: TGCAGTGCTATTGCCCGTGGGCTAGCGCTAAGCACAGATACGCAGTATTTT; CDR3aa: CSAIARGLALSTDTQYF; d_gene: NA; abundance: NA; j_gene: TRBJ2-3; v_gene: TRBV20-1
CDR3nt: TGTGCCAGCACGCTAGCGGGAGAAGCTGGGGAGCTGTTTTTT; CDR3aa: CASTLAGEAGELFF; d_gene: TRBD2; abundance: NA; j_gene: TRBJ2-2; v_gene: TRBV6-1
CDR3nt: TGTGCCAGCAGCCTAATCCTGGGACAGGGTCACGAGCAGTTCTTC; CDR3aa: CASSLILGQGHEQFF; d_gene: TRBD1; abundance: NA; j_gene: TRBJ2-1; v_gene: TRBV11-2
CDR3nt: TGTGCCAGCAGTTTAAGCCAGGCATTTAAGGATGGCTACACCTTC; CDR3aa: CASSLSQAFKDGYTF; d_gene: NA; abundance: few; j_gene: TRBJ1-2; v_gene: TRBV12-3/TRBV12-4
CDR3nt: TGTGCCAGCAGCCCAGGGGTTGTAGTGGCCAAAAACATTCAGTACTTC; CDR3aa: CASSPGVVVAKNIQYF; d_gene: NA; abundance: NA; j_gene: TRBJ2-4; v_gene: TRBV28
CDR3nt: TGTGCCACCCAGGGATACTTCTATGGCTACACCTTC; CDR3aa: CATQGYFYGYTF; d_gene: NA; abundance: NA; j_gene: TRBJ1-2; v_gene: TRBV10-3
CDR3nt: TGTGCCAGCAGGGTCCAGGGCAGGGGGCTCACTGAAGCTTTCTTT; CDR3aa: CASRVQGRGLTEAFF; d_gene: TRBD1; abundance: NA; j_gene: TRBJ1-1; v_gene: TRBV27
CDR3nt: TGTGCCAGCTCACCAGGAGGGGCGTCCAGTGAAAAACTGTTTTTT; CDR3aa: CASSPGGASSEKLFF; d_gene: NA; abundance: NA; j_gene: TRBJ1-4; v_gene: TRBV18
CDR3nt: TGTGCCAGCAGTTTGTGGGCTAATTCACCCCTCCACTTT; CDR3aa: CASSLWANSPLHF; d_gene: NA; abundance: NA; j_gene: TRBJ1-6; v_gene: TRBV6-6
CDR3nt: TGCGCCAGCAGCCAAGATTTAAGTGTGTTCTGGGGCGAGCAGTACTTC; CDR3aa: CASSQDLSVFWGEQYF; d_gene: NA; abundance: few; j_gene: TRBJ2-7; v_gene: TRBV4-1